In this sample, the clone carrying this T cell receptor beta chain turned up a few times. What it binds is unknown. The data derive from a study of T-cell memory formation after mild COVID-19. Study-wide points: Balance between CD4 and CD8 was seen in clones contracting day 15 to 85, and a CD4+ lean was seen in later expanders. Contracting CD4+ clones lay largely in CM and EM, with CD8+ ones residing in EMRA.

Constant-segment primers were used for 5'RACE, and the resulting TCR alpha and TCR beta cDNA libraries carried sample barcodes and UMIs. TCRdb re-called the 5' RACE reads with MiXCR, one entry per CDR3 protein. The table has roughly 240,000 distinct CDR3 sequences, just over 15% seen once. The receptor was derived from an adult woman who had mild COVID-19 (a few samples of this study predate the infection). Cell type and time point are not known. Material: PBMCs or a T cell subset sorted from them (not recorded which).

The CDR3, as DNA: TGTGCCAGCAGCACCGGGACAGGGTCTCAAGAGACCCAGTACTTC. Its protein is CASSTGTGSQETQYF. The chain links TRBV12-3 or TRBV12-4 to TRBJ2-5; 9 nucleotides agree with TRBD1. With 6 bases clipped from V and 2 bases from J, the junction kept 7 bases outside the gene matches. CDR3 length: 15 residues.